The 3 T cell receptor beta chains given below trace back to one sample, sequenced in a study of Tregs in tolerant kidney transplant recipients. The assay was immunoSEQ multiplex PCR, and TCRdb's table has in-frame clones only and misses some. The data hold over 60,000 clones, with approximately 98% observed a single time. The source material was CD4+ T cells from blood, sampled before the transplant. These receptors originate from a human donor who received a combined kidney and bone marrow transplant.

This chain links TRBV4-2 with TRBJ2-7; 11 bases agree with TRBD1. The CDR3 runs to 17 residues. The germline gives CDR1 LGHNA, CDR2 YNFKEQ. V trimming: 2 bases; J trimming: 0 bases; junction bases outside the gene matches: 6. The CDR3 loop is CASSQYSGTGGSYEQYF. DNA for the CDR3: TGTGCCAGCAGCCAATACTCCGGGACAGGGGGCTCCTACGAGCAGTACTTC.

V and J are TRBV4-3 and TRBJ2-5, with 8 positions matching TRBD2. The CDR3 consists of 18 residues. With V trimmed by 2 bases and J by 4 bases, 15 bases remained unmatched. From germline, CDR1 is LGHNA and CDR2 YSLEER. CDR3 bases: TGCGCCAGCAGCCAATCCTATGGGGGTAGCGGGGACCGAGAGACCCAGTACTTC. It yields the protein CASSQSYGGSGDRETQYF.

The CDR3, as DNA: TGTGCCAGCAGCTTGGCCCAGGGGACCCACACCATATATTTT. It specifies CASSLAQGTHTIYF. J is TRBJ1-3 and V is TRBV7-2, with a possible D match to TRBD1 (6 bases). The CDR3 is 14 residues long. Trimming took 3 bases from V and 8 from J, leaving 14 bases between them. CDR1 is SGHTA, CDR2 FQGNSA, per germline.